Listed below are T cell receptor beta chains from one sample, sequenced in a study of blood T cells in healthy people across ages. TCRdb fed the 5' RACE reads into MiXCR, producing one record per CDR3 protein. The sample has over 950,000 distinct CDR3 sequences, roughly 51% seen once. The sequenced sample was blood. These TCRs come from a woman aged 55-69 years in good health. Each CDR3 is given with its conserved first and last residue. The D gene is left open where the match is weak. The size of a clone is reported for some rows only, either as once, few or many, or as a class for expanded clones.

>TRBJ1-5|NA|TRBV5-1|NA
TGCGCCAGCCGGCGGGTAGTTGGAGACAATCAGCCCCAGCATTTT
CASRRVVGDNQPQHF
>TRBJ2-3|NA|TRBV14|NA
TGTGCCAGCAGTGGGACTCTTATAGGGGACGGCACAGATACGCAGTATTTT
CASSGTLIGDGTDTQYF
>TRBJ2-3|TRBD1|TRBV11-2|NA
TGTGCCAGCAGCTTGGCGACAGGGTCCTTTGGCACAGATACGCAGTATTTT
CASSLATGSFGTDTQYF
>TRBJ2-3|TRBD2|TRBV29-1|NA
TGCAGCGTCCCGCGAGGAGCGGGAGAGCAAGATACGCAGTATTTT
CSVPRGAGEQDTQYF
>TRBJ2-1|NA|TRBV20-1|NA
TGCAGTGCTAGCTTGCCCCGAGACTCCAATGAGCAGTTCTTC
CSASLPRDSNEQFF
>TRBJ2-1|NA|TRBV7-2|NA
TGTGCCAGCAGCTTAGCCCGGGGTATCGGGTTCTTC
CASSLARGIGFF
>TRBJ2-5|NA|TRBV20-1|NA
TGCAGTGCTAGTTACATCGAGAAATACTACCAAGAGACCCAGTACTTC
CSASYIEKYYQETQYF
>TRBJ2-5|NA|TRBV24-1|NA
TGTGCCACCAGCTGGGACGGGAGACAAGAGACCCAGTACTTC
CATSWDGRQETQYF
>TRBJ2-3|TRBD1|TRBV20-1|many
TGCAGTGCTAGCCCGGACAGGGGGCGCACAGATACGCAGTATTTT
CSASPDRGRTDTQYF
>TRBJ1-2|NA|TRBV11-2|NA
TGTGCCAGCAGCGAGCACCGCGGGCCGACGGGCTATGGCTACACCTTC
CASSEHRGPTGYGYTF
>TRBJ2-5|TRBD2|TRBV4-3|few
TGCGCCAGCAGCCAAGATGGGGGGACTAGCGGAGATGTCCAAGATACCCAGTACTTC
CASSQDGGTSGDVQDTQYF
>TRBJ2-1|NA|TRBV28|NA
TGTGCCAGCAGTACGACTCCCCTTCTGGTCGCGAAATGGTTCTTC
CASSTTPLLVAKWFF
>TRBJ2-1|TRBD2|TRBV4-3|NA
TGCGCAAGCAGCCAAGATGCCGTAAGCGGGAGGGGCTACAATGAGCAGTTCTTC
CASSQDAVSGRGYNEQFF
>TRBJ1-2|NA|TRBV5-6|NA
TGTGCCAGCAGCTTACCGCGGACAGCCTATGGCTACACCTTC
CASSLPRTAYGYTF
>TRBJ2-7|NA|TRBV7-2|NA
TGTGCCAGCGAATTCAGGGAAAGGTACGAGCAGTACTTC
CASEFRERYEQYF
>TRBJ1-2|NA|TRBV6-5|NA
TGTGCCTGCAGTTACTCGGGGGGCTACACCTTC
CACSYSGGYTF
>TRBJ1-5|TRBD1|TRBV24-1|few
TGTGCCACCAGTGACCCGGACAGGCCGGGACAGCCCCAGCATTTT
CATSDPDRPGQPQHF
>TRBJ2-7|TRBD1|TRBV28|NA
TGTGCCAGCAGTTTAACAGGGGGCGAGTACGAGCAGTACTTC
CASSLTGGEYEQYF
>TRBJ1-1|TRBD1|TRBV29-1|NA
TGCAGCGCTGGGACAGGGAACACTGAAGCTTTCTTT
CSAGTGNTEAFF
>TRBJ2-7|NA|TRBV21-1|NA
TGTGCCAGCAGCAGCCGGGACAGGGCGCTCTCCTACGAGCAGTACTTC
CASSSRDRALSYEQYF
>TRBJ2-1|NA|TRBV5-1|NA
TGCGCCAGCAGTCACGACCCACACGGGACAAATGAGCAGTTCTTC
CASSHDPHGTNEQFF
>TRBJ2-2|TRBD1|TRBV7-8|NA
TGTGCCAGCAGCCCACAGGGGGCAAGCACCGGGGAGCTGTTTTTT
CASSPQGASTGELFF
>TRBJ2-5|NA|TRBV20-1|NA
TGCAGTGCTTTTCAATCCAGGGGTAGGGGGGCCCAGTACTTC
CSAFQSRGRGAQYF
>TRBJ1-5|TRBD1|TRBV6-5|NA
TGTGCCAGCAGTTACGAGGGAGGGACAGTAGGCAATCAGCCCCAGCATTTT
CASSYEGGTVGNQPQHF
>TRBJ2-7|TRBD2|TRBV6-6|few
TGTGCCAGCACCAGAAACGGACTAGCGGACGCCTACGAGCAGTACTTC
CASTRNGLADAYEQYF
>TRBJ2-5|NA|TRBV28|NA
TGTGCCAGCAGTTGGGTCTCCTTTGAGACCCAGTACTTC
CASSWVSFETQYF
>TRBJ2-3|NA|TRBV29-1|few
TGCAGCGTTGAGGGGGGGGCTACAGATACGCAGTATTTT
CSVEGGATDTQYF
>TRBJ2-5|NA|TRBV6-1|NA
TGTGCCAGCGGGTGGGGGACAGAGACCCAGTACTTC
CASGWGTETQYF
>TRBJ2-7|TRBD2|TRBV3-1|few
TGTGCCAGCAGCCCCGCGGGAGGGCCATCGAAACACGAGCAGTACTTC
CASSPAGGPSKHEQYF
>TRBJ1-4|NA|TRBV7-9|few
TGTGCCAGCAGCTTCGCTCAAATTGATGAAAAACTGTTTTTT
CASSFAQIDEKLFF
>TRBJ2-7|NA|TRBV11-3|few
TGTGCCAGCAGCCGTCAGGACGGGGACGAGCAGTACTTC
CASSRQDGDEQYF
>TRBJ2-5|TRBD2|TRBV4-1|NA
TGCGTCAGCAGCCAGGGGACTAGCGGGGGGTATCAAGAGACCCAGTACTTC
CVSSQGTSGGYQETQYF
>TRBJ2-1|TRBD2|TRBV20-1|NA
TGCAGTGCTCCTTCGACTAGCCGGAGGTACAATGAGCAGTTCTTC
CSAPSTSRRYNEQFF
>TRBJ2-1|NA|TRBV28|NA
TGTGCCAGCAGAGGCCCAGAGAGGTGGAATGAGCAGTTCTTC
CASRGPERWNEQFF
>TRBJ1-4|NA|TRBV7-2|NA
TGTGCCAGCAGCCCTTCCGGACACAATGAAAAACTGTTTTTT
CASSPSGHNEKLFF
>TRBJ2-3|TRBD2|TRBV11-2|NA
TGTGCCAGCAGCCCCGGGGGGAGCACAGATACGCGGTATTTT
CASSPGGSTDTRYF
>TRBJ1-2|TRBD1|TRBV3-1|few
TGTGCCAGCAGGAGGACAGGGGTCCTCTATGGCTACACCTTC
CASRRTGVLYGYTF
>TRBJ2-7|TRBD2|TRBV20-1|once
TGCAGTGCGCCGAATGTAGCGGGAGGCTTAGAGCAGTACTTC
CSAPNVAGGLEQYF
>TRBJ2-3|TRBD1|TRBV28|once
TGTGCCAGCAGGTTTGACAGGGGTGTAGGCACGCAGTATTTT
CASRFDRGVGTQYF
>TRBJ2-1|TRBD2|TRBV20-1|NA
TGCAGTGCTAGGTGGCTAGCGGGTTACAATGAGCAGTTCTTC
CSARWLAGYNEQFF
>TRBJ2-3|TRBD2|TRBV9|NA
TGTGCCAGCAGCGAACGGGAGGCTCACGTTCACACAGATACGCAGTATTTT
CASSEREAHVHTDTQYF
>TRBJ2-1|TRBD2|TRBV27|NA
TGTGCCAGCAGTTGGGGGACTAGCGGGAGCCTAAATGAGCAGTTCTTC
CASSWGTSGSLNEQFF
>TRBJ2-7|TRBD1|TRBV27|NA
TGTGCCAGCAGTCCCACAGGGGCGGGTGAGCAGTACTTC
CASSPTGAGEQYF
>TRBJ2-6|NA|TRBV18|NA
TGTGCCAGCTCGCCGACGCTGACTGGGGCCAACGTCCTGACTTTC
CASSPTLTGANVLTF
>TRBJ2-3|NA|TRBV6-5|NA
TGTGCCACCTTCCTGGGAGATACGCAGTATTTT
CATFLGDTQYF
>TRBJ2-7|TRBD2|TRBV7-9|few
TGTGCCAGCAGCACCCTAGCGGGTGGGAGCTCCTACGAGCAGTACTTC
CASSTLAGGSSYEQYF
>TRBJ2-7|NA|TRBV4-1|many
TGCGCCAGCAGCCAAGTAGCGGCCTCCTACGAGCAGTACTTC
CASSQVAASYEQYF
>TRBJ2-3|TRBD2|TRBV6-5|NA
TGTGCCGCTGGGGGAGGGGTGGGGTCAGATACGCAGTATTTT
CAAGGGVGSDTQYF
>TRBJ1-5|NA|TRBV4-1|NA
TGCGCCAGCAGCATATCCGGGACATCCTTCCAGCCCCAGCATTTT
CASSISGTSFQPQHF
>TRBJ2-3|TRBD2|TRBV18|few
TGTGCCAGCTCACCACGGAGCGGGAGGGCCATTAGCACAGATACGCAGTATTTT
CASSPRSGRAISTDTQYF
>TRBJ2-5|NA|TRBV3-1|NA
TGTGCCAGCAGAGCTGCCCCGGGGACCCAGTACTTC
CASRAAPGTQYF
>TRBJ2-7|NA|TRBV20-1|NA
TGCAGTGCTAGGGAGCGCTACGAGCAGTACTTC
CSARERYEQYF